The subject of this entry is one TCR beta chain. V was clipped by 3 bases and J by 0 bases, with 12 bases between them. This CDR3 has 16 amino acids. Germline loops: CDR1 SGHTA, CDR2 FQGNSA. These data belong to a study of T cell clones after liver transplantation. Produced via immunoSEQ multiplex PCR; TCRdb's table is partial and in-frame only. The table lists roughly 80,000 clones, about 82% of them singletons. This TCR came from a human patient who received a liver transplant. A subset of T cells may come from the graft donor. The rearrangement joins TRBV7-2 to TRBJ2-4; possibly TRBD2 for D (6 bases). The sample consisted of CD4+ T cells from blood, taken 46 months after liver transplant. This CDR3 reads CASSFYLALAKNIQYF. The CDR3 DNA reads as TGTGCCAGCAGCTTTTATCTAGCGCTAGCCAAAAACATTCAGTACTTC. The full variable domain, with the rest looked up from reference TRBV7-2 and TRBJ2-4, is GAGVSQSPSNKVTEKGKDVELRCDPISGHTALYWYRQSLGQGLEFLIYFQGNSAPDKSGLPSDRFSAERTGGSVSTLTIQRTQQEDSAVYLCASSFYLALAKNIQYFGAGTRLSVL.